The 11 T cell receptor beta chains below come from one sample, sequenced in a study of OX40 agonist ivuxolimab in advanced cancers. The library was built by means of the immunoSEQ multiplex PCR assay. Imported from immuneACCESS, the table was reduced by TCRdb to in-frame sequences with V and J called. These copies leave out some clones; in studies compared against another copy, an unresolved V gene accounts for under half, and the cause of the remainder is not known. Recorded for this sample are roughly 48,000 clones; about 89% of them occurred a single time. 25% to 40% of the sample is in the top ten clones. Sequenced here: CD4+ or CD8+ T cells sorted from blood, sampled in a trial of the OX40 agonist ivuxolimab. The receptors here all came from an adult with an advanced solid tumor such as melanoma, head and neck, liver or kidney cancer.

The chain couples TRBV27 to TRBJ2-7, with D perhaps TRBD1 or TRBD2 (6 bases each). V lost 0 bases, J lost 4 bases, and 16 bases lay in between. Germline V CDR1 and CDR2: MNHEY, SMNVEV (reference sequence). The CDR3 runs 16 residues. The CDR3, as DNA: TGTGCCAGCAGTTTATCCATGGGGGGCAGGGCATACGAGCAGTACTTC. Protein product: CASSLSMGGRAYEQYF.

V usage is TRBV5-1 and J usage is TRBJ2-2; D perhaps matches TRBD1 (6 bases). Germline CDR1 and CDR2: SGHRS and YFSETQ. V was cut by 2 bases and J by 3 bases, with 11 bases left in between. This CDR3 has 15 residues. The CDR3 DNA reads as TGCGCCAGCAGCTTTGGACAGAGCTACACCGGGGAGCTGTTTTTT. It is translated as CASSFGQSYTGELFF.

The chain recombines TRBV2 with TRBJ2-2, with D maybe TRBD2 (6 bases). The germline V gene has CDR1 SNHLY and CDR2 FYNNEI. The ends were cut back, 1 base at V and 3 bases at J, with 9 bases in the middle. The CDR3 has 15 residues. Written as DNA, the CDR3 is TGTGCCAGCAGTGAAGGACTAGGGGACACCGGGGAGCTGTTTTTT. This translates into CASSEGLGDTGELFF.

The chain employs TRBV30 and TRBJ2-2, with TRBD1 matching over 9 bases. The V gene end was trimmed by 7 bases and the J gene end by 7 bases; junction bases not matched to a gene: 10. CDR3 length: 14 residues. CDR1 and CDR2 from the germline V gene are GTSNPN and SVGIG (reference sequence). The CDR3, as DNA: TGTGCCTACGAGGACAGGGGCCGGGGCGGGGAGCTGTTTTTT. Residues: CAYEDRGRGGELFF.

The chain is built from TRBV5-4 and TRBJ2-7; D is possibly TRBD1 (6 bases). CDR1 is SGHNT and CDR2 is YYREEE in the germline V gene (reference sequence). CDR3 length: 12 residues. Trimming pared 5 bases from V and 3 bases from J, leaving 9 bases between. The CDR3 sequence: CASRTGYYEQYF. CDR3 bases: TGTGCCAGCAGAACAGGGTACTACGAGCAGTACTTC.

The rearrangement joins TRBV4-1 to TRBJ2-7, with D unresolved. CDR3 length equals 15 residues. Trimming shortened V by 5 bases and J by 2 bases, and 16 bases separated the two germline ends. CDR1 is MGHRA, CDR2 YSYEKL, per germline. In DNA form, the CDR3 reads TGCGCCAGCAGCACGGGCCTTCGTGTACCCTACGAGCAGTACTTC. Amino acids: CASSTGLRVPYEQYF.

CDR3 nucleotide sequence: TGCAGCGTTTATGTTTCCTACGAGCAGTACTTC. Amino acid sequence: CSVYVSYEQYF. The chain couples TRBV29-1 to TRBJ2-7; no clear D gene. The V gene lost 5 bases and the J gene lost 1 base, with 6 bases spanning the gap. CDR3 length equals 11 residues. Germline CDR1 and CDR2: SQVTM and ANQGSEA.

The table lists this clone with a count of one. V is TRBV6-1 and J is TRBJ2-2; TRBD2 matches 12 bases. This CDR3 is 18 amino acids long. From germline, CDR1 is MNHNS and CDR2 SASEGT. V lost 4 bases and J lost 3; bases outside the gene matches: 9. The CDR3 reads CASSAWLAGGLDTGELFF. As DNA, the CDR3 is TGTGCCAGCAGTGCGTGGCTAGCGGGGGGGCTTGACACCGGGGAGCTGTTTTTT.

The chain links TRBV28 to TRBJ2-1; D is unresolved. Trimming removed 3 bases from V and 8 bases from J, with 11 bases in between. Germline V gives CDR1 MDHEN, CDR2 SYDVKM. The CDR3 totals 13 residues. In nucleotides, the CDR3 is TGTGCCAGCAGTTTTATGAGGTTTTATGAGCAGTTCTTC. Protein sequence: CASSFMRFYEQFF.

The CDR3 loop reads CASSHGQGNNEQFF. The CDR3 DNA follows: TGCGCCAGCAGCCACGGACAGGGAAACAATGAGCAGTTCTTC. The V and J genes are TRBV4-1 and TRBJ2-1; 8 nucleotides line up with TRBD1. V was pared by 3 bases and J by 5 bases, with 3 bases of the junction left unmatched. Germline V lookup: CDR1 MGHRA, CDR2 YSYEKL. This CDR3 has 14 residues.

As regards this clone: In the same sample, other DNA sequences code for this CDR3. The gene calls are TRBV19 and TRBJ1-5; D possibly corresponds to TRBD1 (5 bases). Trimming left V 1 base short and J 0 bases short, with 10 bases between. CDR1 and CDR2 (germline): LNHDA, SQIVND (reference sequence). The CDR3 spans 16 residues. The DNA for the CDR3 is TGTGCCAGTAGTATAGGATCGAGGGGTAGCAATCAGCCCCAGCATTTT. It translates to CASSIGSRGSNQPQHF. Full variable domain (rest looked up from reference TRBV19 and TRBJ1-5): DGGITQSPKYLFRKEGQNVTLSCEQNLNHDAMYWYRQDPGQGLRLIYYSQIVNDFQKGDIAEGYSVSREKKESFPLTVTSAQKNPTAFYLCASSIGSRGSNQPQHFGDGTRLSIL.